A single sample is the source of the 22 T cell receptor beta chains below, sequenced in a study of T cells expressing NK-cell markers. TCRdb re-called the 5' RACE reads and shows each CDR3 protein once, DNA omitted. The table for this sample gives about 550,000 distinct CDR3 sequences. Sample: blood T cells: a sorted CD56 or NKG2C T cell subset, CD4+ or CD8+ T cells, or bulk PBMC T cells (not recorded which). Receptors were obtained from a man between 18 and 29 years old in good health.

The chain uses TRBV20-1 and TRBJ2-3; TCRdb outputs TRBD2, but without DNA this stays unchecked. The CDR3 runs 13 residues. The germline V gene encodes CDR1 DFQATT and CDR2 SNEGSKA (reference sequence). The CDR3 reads CSAPSGSTDTQYF.

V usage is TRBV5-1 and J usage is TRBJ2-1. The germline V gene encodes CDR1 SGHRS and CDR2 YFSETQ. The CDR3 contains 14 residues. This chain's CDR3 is CASDKAGSYNEQFF.

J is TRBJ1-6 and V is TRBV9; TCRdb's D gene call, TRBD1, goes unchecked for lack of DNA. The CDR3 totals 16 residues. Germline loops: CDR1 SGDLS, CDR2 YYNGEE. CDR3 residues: CASSSSGQPNNSPLHF.

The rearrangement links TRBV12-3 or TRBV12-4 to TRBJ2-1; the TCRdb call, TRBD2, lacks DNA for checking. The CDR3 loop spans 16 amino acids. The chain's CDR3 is CASSIRTSGRFPAGFF.

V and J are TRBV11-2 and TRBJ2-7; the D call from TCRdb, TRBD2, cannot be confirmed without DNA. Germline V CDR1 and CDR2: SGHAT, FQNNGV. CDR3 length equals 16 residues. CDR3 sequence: CASSTRLGGVSDEQYF.

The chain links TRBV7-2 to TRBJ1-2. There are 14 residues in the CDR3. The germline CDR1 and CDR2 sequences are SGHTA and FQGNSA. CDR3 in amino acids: CASSLSQNTYGYTF.

The CDR3: CASRLVNGELFF. The chain employs TRBV5-6 and TRBJ2-2. CDR1 is SGHDT and CDR2 is YYEEEE in the germline V gene. This CDR3 spans 12 amino acids.

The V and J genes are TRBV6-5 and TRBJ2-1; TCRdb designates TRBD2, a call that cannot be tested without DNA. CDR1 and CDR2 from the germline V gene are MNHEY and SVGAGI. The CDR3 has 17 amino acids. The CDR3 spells CASSYSSTSGRGHGQFF.

CDR3 region: CASSLRLEGRYNEQFF. V gene TRBV11-2 combines with J gene TRBJ2-1; TCRdb selects TRBD2, and the lack of DNA leaves this call unchecked. This CDR3 has 16 residues. CDR1 and CDR2 (germline): SGHAT, FQNNGV. Supplemented by reference TRBV11-2 and TRBJ2-1, the full variable domain reads EAGVAQSPRYKIIEKRQSVAFWCNPISGHATLYWYQQILGQGPKLLIQFQNNGVVDDSQLPKDRFSAERLKGVDSTLKIQPAKLEDSAVYLCASSLRLEGRYNEQFFGPGTRLTVL.

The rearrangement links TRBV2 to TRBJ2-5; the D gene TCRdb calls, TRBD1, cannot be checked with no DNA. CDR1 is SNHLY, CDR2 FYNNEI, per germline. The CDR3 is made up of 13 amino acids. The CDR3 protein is CATGGGTEETQYF.

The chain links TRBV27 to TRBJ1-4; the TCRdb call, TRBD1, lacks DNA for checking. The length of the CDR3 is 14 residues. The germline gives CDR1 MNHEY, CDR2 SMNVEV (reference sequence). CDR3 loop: CASATGTTNEKLFF.

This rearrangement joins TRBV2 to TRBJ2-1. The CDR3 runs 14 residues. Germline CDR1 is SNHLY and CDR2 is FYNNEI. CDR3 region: CASSELLPLNEQFF.

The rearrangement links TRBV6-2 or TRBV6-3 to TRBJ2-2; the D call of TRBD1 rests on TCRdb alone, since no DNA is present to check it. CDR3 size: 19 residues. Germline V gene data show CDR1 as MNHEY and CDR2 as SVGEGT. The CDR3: CASSYAAQGPVDKAGELFF.

Here the CDR3 reads CSARNTGTGELFF. The V gene is TRBV20-1, the J gene TRBJ2-2. CDR1 DFQATT and CDR2 SNEGSKA come from the germline V gene (reference sequence). The CDR3 is 13 amino acids.

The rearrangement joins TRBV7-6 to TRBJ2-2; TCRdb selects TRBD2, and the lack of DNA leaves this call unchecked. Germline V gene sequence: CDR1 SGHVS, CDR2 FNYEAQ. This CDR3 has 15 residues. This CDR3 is CASSLPAGSTGELFF. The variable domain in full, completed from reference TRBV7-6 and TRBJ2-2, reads GAGVSQSPRYKVTKRGQDVALRCDPISGHVSLYWYRQALGQGPEFLTYFNYEAQQDKSGLPNDRFSAERPEGSISTLTIQRTEQRDSAMYRCASSLPAGSTGELFFGEGSRLTVL.

CDR3: CASSPQLGPTYEQFF. The genes are TRBV5-1 and TRBJ2-1; TCRdb lists TRBD2, though no DNA is available to test this call. This CDR3 is built from 15 residues. CDR1 is SGHRS and CDR2 is YFSETQ in the germline V gene.

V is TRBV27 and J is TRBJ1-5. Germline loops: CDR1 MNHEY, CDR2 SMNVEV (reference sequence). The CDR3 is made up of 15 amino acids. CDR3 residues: CASSSSRASNQPQHF.

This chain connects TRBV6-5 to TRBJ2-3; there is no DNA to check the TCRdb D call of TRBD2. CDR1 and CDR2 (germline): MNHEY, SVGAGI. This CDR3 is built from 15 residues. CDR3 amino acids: CASSYMAGPRDTQYF.

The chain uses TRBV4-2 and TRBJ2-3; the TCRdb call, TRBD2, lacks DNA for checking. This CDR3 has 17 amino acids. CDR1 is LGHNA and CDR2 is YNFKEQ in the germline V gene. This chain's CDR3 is CASSQEWAGGAADTQYF.

This chain's CDR3 is CASSFGATTYEQYF. The rearrangement uses TRBV7-8 and TRBJ2-7; TCRdb's D gene call, TRBD1, goes unchecked for lack of DNA. CDR3 length: 14 residues. Germline loops: CDR1 SGHVS, CDR2 FQNEAQ. The variable domain in full, with the rest retrieved from reference TRBV7-8 and TRBJ2-7, is GAGVSQSPRYKVAKRGQDVALRCDPISGHVSLFWYQQALGQGPEFLTYFQNEAQLDKSGLPSDRFFAERPEGSVSTLKIQRTQQEDSAVYLCASSFGATTYEQYFGPGTRLTVT.

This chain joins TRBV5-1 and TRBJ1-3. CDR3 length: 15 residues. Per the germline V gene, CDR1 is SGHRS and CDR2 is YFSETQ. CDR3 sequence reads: CASTETESSGNTIYF.

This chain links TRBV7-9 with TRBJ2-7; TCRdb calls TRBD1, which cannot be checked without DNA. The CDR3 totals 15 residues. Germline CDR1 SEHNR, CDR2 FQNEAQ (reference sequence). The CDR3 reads CASSSGTVAFYEQYF.